This T cell receptor (beta chain) was identified in a study of CXCR4 blockade with PD-1 therapy in pancreatic cancer (dated by TCRdb to between 2018 and 2021). A note on the overall study: The study combined multiplex immunohistochemistry and TCRbeta immunosequencing of resected pancreatic ductal adenocarcinoma with ex vivo slice culture testing PD-1 and CXCR4 blockade. Two geographically distinct regions were TCR-sequenced from each of roughly six tumors to assess intratumoral heterogeneity.

This clone is medium-sized (0.01 to 0.1%) in terms of sample share. Its antigen specificity is not known. Per-base quality was not reported, and no clone a single base away is much larger than it. What the study reported, not specific to this receptor: Clonal expansion was observed in tumors, with a mean productive clonality of about 0.14 compared with approximately 0.051 in healthy blood, but no correlation between clonality and survival was found. Only TCRbeta chains were sequenced, so true antigen-specificity overlap of convergent dominant clones remained unconfirmed pending paired alpha-beta single-cell sequencing. A strong correlation was found between the frequency of an amino acid clone and the number of distinct nucleotide rearrangements encoding that clone, which suggests convergent selection driven by common tumor antigens.

V and J are truncated by 6 bases and 6 bases respectively, leaving an intervening sequence of 26 bases. Based on the germline V gene, the CDR1 and CDR2 sequences are SGHNT and YENEEA. From the cysteine through the phenylalanine, the CDR3 covers 17 amino acids. The only DNA kept is the CDR3, 51 bases in frame from the first base. The archived tumor blocks came from patients who had not received neoadjuvant therapy before resection. In the preserved-tissue arm, the study used 30 surgical resection samples taken from 25 or so pancreatic ductal adenocarcinoma patients who had not previously been treated. DNA for the resection arm was extracted from ten 5-micron curls of FFPE tumor cut next to the multiplex immunohistochemistry slide. The immunoSEQ Assay at Adaptive Biotechnologies was used to immunosequence TCRbeta CDR3 regions from the extracted DNA. In the source study's methods: To quantify the absolute abundance of each unique TCRbeta CDR3, sequences were collapsed and filtered. Clonality was calculated as 1 minus Pielou's evenness, using only productive in-frame rearrangements. Regional overlap was evaluated by tracking the top 100 nucleotide rearrangements across paired samples, and paired versus unrelated samples were compared using the Morisita index. The immunoSEQ Rearrangement Details tool was used to assess convergence of nucleotide rearrangements onto identical amino acid sequences. TCRdb retrieved this table from immuneACCESS and kept in-frame rearrangements only. Not all clones are present; in checked studies, unresolved V genes account for under half, and no reason is known for the remainder. The V and J calls and clone size are taken from that table; D and trimming were inferred from the DNA. In this sample the table shows several thousand clones, approximately 37% of which occur a single time. The leading ten clones occupy 25% to 30% of the sample.

The rearranged segments are TRBV11-3 and TRBJ1-1; the D segment could be TRBD1, given 6 matching bases. The clonotype was recovered from a human donor with pancreatic ductal adenocarcinoma. The sequencing input was tumor tissue. In nucleotides, the sequence is TGTGCCAGCAGACACACCAGGGGATCCGGAACGGATTCTGAAGCTTTCTTT. Its translation reads: CASRHTRGSGTDSEAFF.